This T cell receptor beta chain was recovered during a study of CD8 T cells in ankylosing spondylitis. Generation of TCR beta libraries employed quantitative 5'-RACE incorporating molecular barcodes. TCRdb fed the 5' RACE reads into MiXCR, producing one record per CDR3 protein. The data show about 510,000 distinct CDR3 sequences, roughly 5% seen once. This clonotype has a count of ten or more. The antigen is not known. With V trimmed by 4 bases and J by 1 base, 6 bases remained unmatched. Per germline, CDR1 MNHEY and CDR2 SMNVEV (reference sequence). The CDR3 extends over 15 amino acids. Whole-study findings and limits: Within ankylosing spondylitis blood, a TCR beta motif made up of eight highly homologous variants appeared to be characteristic. Disease-associated clonotypes exhibited CD8+ identity and were relatively infrequent in peripheral blood. Matched synovial fluid from ankylosing spondylitis patients was reported to be enriched for disease-linked clones. Earlier work had already found some motif variants in reactive arthritis synovial fluid and blood.

This TCR derives from a male donor with ankylosing spondylitis. Sequences were obtained from blood, either unsorted or a sorted T cell fraction (not recorded which). The V and J genes are TRBV27 and TRBJ1-1; TRBD1 agrees at 7 bases. Written as DNA, the CDR3 is TGTGCCAGCAGTTCAACGGGACAGCGGAACACTGAAGCTTTCTTT. It is translated as CASSSTGQRNTEAFF.